Sequencing of this T cell receptor beta chain was carried out in a study of CD8+CD57+ T cells in acquired aplastic anemia. The use of genomic DNA as template underpinned the TCR beta VDJ and CDR3 profiling. TCRdb reprocessed the reads via MiXCR and lists one record per CDR3 protein. The sample has about 190,000 distinct CDR3 sequences; roughly half are singletons. Overall study results and limits: Patients had around 30 CD8+ CDR3 sequences in common with controls (the shared set).

Germline CDR1 reads MNHEY; CDR2 reads SVGEGT. The length of the CDR3 is 17 residues. With respect to this clonotype: Its antigen is not identified.

This TCR was recovered from a human donor in good health, serving as a control. This chain links TRBV6-2 or TRBV6-3 with TRBJ2-5; TRBD1 aligns across 10 bases. The J call could be wrong; TRBJ2-7 is a better fit for the DNA end. The sample taken for sequencing was sorted CD4+, CD8+, or CD8+CD57+ T cells (not recorded which) from PBMCs. CDR3 sequence reads: CASSELGGTGVSYEQYF. The CDR3 nucleotides are TGTGCCAGCAGTGAACTTGGGGGGACAGGGGTCTCCTACGAGCAGTACTTC.